This T cell receptor (beta chain) derives from a study of metastatic and nonmetastatic thyroid tumors. On the study more broadly: A comparison of repertoires was made across blood and tumor or nodule tissue from malignant and benign thyroid patients.

V dropped 5 bases and J dropped 5 bases, with 18 bases sitting between them. CDR3 length equals 15 residues. As processed by the authors: Between-group CDR3 differences, defined by clinicopathological status, yielded a distant-metastasis classifier for papillary thyroid cancer. TCRdb recomputed clones from the PCR reads via MiXCR. TCRdb's processing, not the study's, gives the V and J calls here. Of roughly 21,000 clones listed, roughly 24% are singletons. Regarding the study as a whole: Across blood and tumor, TCR beta diversity in malignant thyroid tumors was reportedly significantly higher than in benign nodules.

As for this clone: Its specificity is not known.

The entire patient cohort was treatment-naive prior to thyroid surgery. This chain joins TRBV12-3 or TRBV12-4 and TRBJ2-5; TRBD1 might be the D (6 bases). Sequenced input: blood. The TCR was taken from a female donor with papillary thyroid cancer or a benign thyroid nodule (not recorded which). Some clones in this sample may be carry-over from other donors' samples. The CDR3 DNA reads as TGTGCCAGCAGTCTAAGTCGAGGGGGTTCGGAGACCCAGTACTTC. Translated: CASSLSRGGSETQYF.